These 32 T cell receptor beta chains came from one sample sequenced in a study of blood T cell repertoires in COVID-19. Measured with immunoSEQ multiplex PCR; TCRdb has only the in-frame clones, and not every one. The sample yields a few hundred thousand clones, roughly 88% seen once. Sample: PBMCs or T cells enriched from blood (not recorded which). The receptors were sampled from a man aged 30 to 45 who had recovered from COVID-19.

This rearrangement joins TRBV7-9 to TRBJ1-6; 7 positions match TRBD1. The CDR3 is 17 amino acids. V was pared by 6 bases and J by 1 base, with 9 bases of the junction left unmatched. In germline, CDR1 is SEHNR, CDR2 FQNEAQ (reference sequence). The CDR3 region is CASSTSQGGSYNSPLHF. The CDR3 DNA follows: TGTGCCAGCAGTACCTCCCAGGGGGGTTCCTATAATTCACCCCTCCACTTT.

The J gene is TRBJ2-5, the V gene TRBV7-3; 7 bases are shared with TRBD1. The CDR3 length is 13 residues. CDR1 is SGHTA and CDR2 is FQGTGA in the germline V gene. V shed 4 bases, J shed 5 bases, and the junction held 4 bases outside the gene matches. CDR3 sequence: CASSSGGSETQYF. The CDR3 region has the DNA TGTGCCAGCAGCTCAGGGGGTTCGGAGACCCAGTACTTC.

This clone was observed a single time. The chain uses TRBV5-1 and TRBJ1-4; the D gene is possibly TRBD1 (6 bases). CDR1 and CDR2 from the germline V gene are SGHRS and YFSETQ. Deletions cut 6 bases from V and 4 bases from J, with 13 bases between. The CDR3 runs 14 residues. The CDR3 sequence is CASTGQGLNEKLFF. The CDR3 nucleotides read TGCGCCAGCACTGGTCAGGGGCTTAATGAAAAACTGTTTTTT. Filled out from reference TRBV5-1 and TRBJ1-4, the complete variable domain reads KAGVTQTPRYLIKTRGQQVTLSCSPISGHRSVSWYQQTPGQGLQFLFEYFSETQRNKGNFPGRFSGRQFSNSRSEMNVSTLELGDSALYLCASTGQGLNEKLFFGSGTQLSVL.

This clone came up once. The chain has TRBV10-3 and TRBJ2-1; 8 bases map to TRBD1. CDR3 length: 14 residues. J was trimmed by 3 bases and V by 8 bases; bases with no gene match: 6. Germline values: CDR1 ENHRY, CDR2 SYGVKD. CDR3 amino acids: CAIGGQGIYNEQFF. CDR3 bases: TGTGCCATCGGCGGACAGGGCATCTACAATGAGCAGTTCTTC.

This clone has a single count. The rearrangement links TRBV2 to TRBJ1-1; tentative D call: TRBD1 (6 bases). The CDR3 runs 15 residues. Per the germline V gene, CDR1 is SNHLY and CDR2 is FYNNEI. Between the trimmed V and J ends, which lost 7 bases and 0 bases, there was a span of 15 bases. The DNA of the CDR3 is TGTGCCAGCACCAATAGACAGGAATTGAACACTGAAGCTTTCTTT. It translates to CASTNRQELNTEAFF.

The chain carries TRBV5-4 and TRBJ2-1; 10 nucleotides line up with TRBD2. This CDR3 comprises 15 residues. J was trimmed by 9 bases and V by 0 bases; bases with no gene match: 6. Germline V gene data show CDR1 as SGHNT and CDR2 as YYREEE (reference sequence). The CDR3 loop reads CASSLGLAGDREQFF. CDR3 DNA: TGTGCCAGCAGCTTGGGGCTAGCGGGGGATCGTGAGCAGTTCTTC.

The chain employs TRBV5-1 and TRBJ2-2, with D perhaps TRBD1 (5 bases). Per the germline V gene, CDR1 is SGHRS and CDR2 is YFSETQ. V lost 0 bases to trimming and J lost 5 bases, with 11 bases between them. The CDR3 contains 15 residues. DNA for the CDR3: TGCGCCAGCAGCTTGGAGGGGCCCAAGACCGGGGAGCTGTTTTTT. This sequence encodes CASSLEGPKTGELFF.

V usage is TRBV5-1 and J usage is TRBJ1-1; 7 bases match TRBD1. Trimming cost V 4 bases and J 4 bases; bases outside gene matches: 7. The CDR3 consists of 14 residues. Germline values: CDR1 SGHRS, CDR2 YFSETQ. DNA of the CDR3: TGCGCCAGCAGCATGACTCAGGGGGTCACTGAAGCTTTCTTT. Encoded protein: CASSMTQGVTEAFF.

The chain employs TRBV5-4 and TRBJ2-5, with 7 bases identical to TRBD1. CDR1 SGHNT and CDR2 YYREEE come from the germline V gene (reference sequence). The CDR3 loop spans 13 amino acids. With 4 bases clipped from V and 2 bases from J, the junction kept 2 bases outside the gene matches. The CDR3 DNA is TGTGCCAGCAGCCCGGGACAGCAAGAGACCCAGTACTTC. This codes for CASSPGQQETQYF.

The chain recombines TRBV27 with TRBJ1-3; perhaps TRBD1 as D (5 bases). CDR1 and CDR2 (germline): MNHEY, SMNVEV (reference sequence). The V end lost 6 bases, the J end lost 4 bases, and 16 bases lay between the germline ends. The CDR3 has 15 amino acids. Written as DNA, the CDR3 is TGTGCCAGCAGCCCCGGGAGGGGAGCCGGAAACACCATATATTTT. This encodes CASSPGRGAGNTIYF.

For the CDR3, the DNA is TGTGCCAGCAGGCCGGGTCAGGGGAATGGACAGCCCCAGCATTTT. Encoded protein: CASRPGQGNGQPQHF. The J gene is TRBJ1-5, the V gene TRBV21-1; the table's TRBD1 call for D was not verified on the DNA. TRBV21-1 is classified as a pseudogene. The CDR3 has 15 residues.

The rearrangement links TRBV27 to TRBJ1-2, with 8 bases fitting TRBD1. The V gene end was trimmed by 5 bases and the J gene end by 10 bases; junction bases not matched to a gene: 12. From germline, CDR1 is MNHEY and CDR2 SMNVEV (reference sequence). The CDR3 extends over 14 amino acids. CDR3 region: CASSRDRGGIHYTF. Here the CDR3 DNA reads TGTGCCAGCAGTCGTGACAGGGGCGGAATCCACTACACCTTC.

V and J are TRBV2 and TRBJ1-2, with 12 bases identical to TRBD1. Per germline, CDR1 SNHLY and CDR2 FYNNEI. The CDR3 extends over 19 amino acids. For the CDR3, the DNA is TGTGCAGAATGGACCCTCGGCAATCCCGGGGGACAGGGGGCCGATGGCTACACCTTC. Its translation is CAEWTLGNPGGQGADGYTF.

The chain is built from TRBV12-3 or TRBV12-4 and TRBJ1-4; 7 bases align to TRBD1. V was pared by 6 bases and J by 6 bases, with 4 bases of the junction left unmatched. The CDR3 is made up of 13 amino acids. CDR3 sequence (DNA): TGTGCCAGCAGCTTCAGGGGGGATGAAAAACTGTTTTTT. Amino acids: CASSFRGDEKLFF.

The chain employs TRBV6-5 and TRBJ2-1, with TRBD1 identical over 10 bases. The germline CDR1 and CDR2 sequences are MNHEY and SVGAGI. The V segment lost 6 bases and the J segment 14 bases; nucleotides outside the gene matches: 10. The CDR3 spans 13 residues. DNA for the CDR3: TGTGCCAGCAGAACTCCTGGGACAGGGGTGGAGTTCTTC. Encoded protein: CASRTPGTGVEFF.

This chain joins TRBV6-5 and TRBJ1-1; D not certain. CDR1 and CDR2 from the germline V gene are MNHEY and SVGAGI. V dropped 7 bases and J dropped 5 bases, with 14 bases sitting between them. This CDR3 has 13 amino acids. The DNA of the CDR3 is TGTGCCAGCAAAGAGGAGGGTGCTACTGAAGCTTTCTTT. Its protein is CASKEEGATEAFF.

This rearrangement joins TRBV7-2 to TRBJ2-3; 14 bases align to TRBD2. From germline, CDR1 is SGHTA and CDR2 FQGNSA. V was pared by 2 bases and J by 4 bases, with 5 bases of the junction left unmatched. CDR3 length: 17 residues. The CDR3 DNA sequence: TGTGCCAGCAGCTTACAACGGACTAGCGGGGGGTCAGATACGCAGTATTTT. This translates into CASSLQRTSGGSDTQYF.

This clone occurred a few times. CDR3 residues: CATSRDRSHSNEKLFF. CDR3 DNA sequence: TGTGCCACCAGCAGAGATCGGAGTCACTCTAATGAAAAACTGTTTTTT. V and J are TRBV15 and TRBJ1-4; unclear D gene. The CDR3 runs 16 residues. The germline V and J ends were trimmed by 0 bases and 3 bases, with 11 bases remaining between them. CDR1 is LNHNV and CDR2 is YYDKDF in the germline V gene (reference sequence).

The V and J genes are TRBV7-2 and TRBJ1-6; D gene unclear. The germline V gene has CDR1 SGHTA and CDR2 FQGNSA. V was cut by 5 bases and J by 9 bases, with 11 bases left in between. The CDR3 extends over 13 amino acids. This CDR3 is CASSPKPGSPLHF. The CDR3 DNA is TGTGCCAGCAGCCCGAAACCCGGTTCACCCCTCCACTTT.

This clone was observed once. The chain combines TRBV5-4 with TRBJ1-2; the D is unclear. Germline V gene sequence: CDR1 SGHNT, CDR2 YYREEE (reference sequence). V was clipped by 3 bases and J by 7 bases, with 13 bases between them. This CDR3 spans 13 amino acids. The CDR3 nucleotides are TGTGCCAGCAGCTCCTGGCCTGCCCCTGGCTACACCTTC. Translation gives CASSSWPAPGYTF.

V usage is TRBV10-2 and J usage is TRBJ1-1; 7 bases match TRBD1. The V and J ends lost 6 bases and 6 bases, in that order; junction bases with no gene match: 7. This CDR3 has 13 residues. Germline CDR1 and CDR2: WSHSY and SAAADI. This CDR3 is CASRDRAVAEAFF. CDR3 DNA: TGCGCCAGCAGAGACAGGGCAGTCGCTGAAGCTTTCTTT.

V usage is TRBV3-1 (or the pseudogene TRBV3-2) and J usage is TRBJ1-1; 7 nucleotides line up with TRBD1. This CDR3 has 14 residues. With 7 bases clipped from V and 4 bases from J, the junction kept 9 bases outside the gene matches. Germline CDR1 LGHDT, CDR2 YNNKEL (reference sequence). The CDR3 region is CASKETGTVTEAFF. The DNA of the CDR3 is TGTGCCAGCAAGGAGACAGGGACGGTCACTGAAGCTTTCTTT.

The chain has TRBV4-2 and TRBJ1-5, with D perhaps matching TRBD1 (6 bases). Per germline, CDR1 LGHNA and CDR2 YNFKEQ. Trimming stripped 0 bases from V and 0 bases from J, with 12 bases between. This CDR3 is 17 amino acids long. This CDR3 reads CASSQDWAGDSNQPQHF. CDR3 coding DNA: TGTGCCAGCAGCCAAGATTGGGCAGGGGATAGCAATCAGCCCCAGCATTTT.

The J gene is TRBJ2-2, the V gene TRBV5-1; D is possibly TRBD1 (6 bases). Between the trimmed V and J ends, which lost 4 bases and 4 bases, there was a span of 23 bases. Germline V gene data show CDR1 as SGHRS and CDR2 as YFSETQ. CDR3 length: 18 residues. As DNA, the CDR3 is TGCGCCAGCAGCCATCCAAATACAGGGATTGGGCGCACCGGGGAGCTGTTTTTT. Its translation: CASSHPNTGIGRTGELFF.

This clone was counted a few times. The same CDR3 is also encoded by other DNA sequences in this sample. The chain links TRBV7-2 to TRBJ1-5; D gene uncertain. From germline, CDR1 is SGHTA and CDR2 FQGNSA. Trimming removed 2 bases from V and 2 bases from J, with 4 bases in between. The CDR3 has 13 residues. CDR3 coding DNA: TGTGCCAGCAGCTTACGTGGCAATCAGCCCCAGCATTTT. This codes for CASSLRGNQPQHF.

V gene TRBV7-6 combines with J gene TRBJ2-3, with D possibly being TRBD2 (6 bases). The CDR3 extends over 16 amino acids. From germline, CDR1 is SGHVS and CDR2 FNYEAQ. Trimming cost V 3 bases and J 0 bases, with 13 bases left between them. CDR3 DNA sequence: TGTGCCAGCAGCTTGAGCGCGGGGATTAGCACAGATACGCAGTATTTT. This sequence encodes CASSLSAGISTDTQYF.

V gene TRBV5-4 combines with J gene TRBJ1-1, with TRBD1 matching 8 bases. CDR3 length equals 12 residues. J gave up 8 bases and V 6 bases, and 6 bases lay outside the gene matches. The V gene's germline CDR1 is SGHNT and CDR2 YYREEE (reference sequence). Written as DNA, the CDR3 is TGTGCCAGCACGGTTCCAGGGGGCGAAGCTTTCTTT. Protein: CASTVPGGEAFF. The variable domain in full, with the rest retrieved from reference TRBV5-4 and TRBJ1-1, is ETGVTQSPTHLIKTRGQQVTLRCSSQSGHNTVSWYQQALGQGPQFIFQYYREEENGRGNFPPRFSGLQFPNYSSELNVNALELDDSALYLCASTVPGGEAFFGQGTRLTVV.

The chain employs TRBV6-6 and TRBJ2-5; 8 bases are a match to TRBD2. The ends lost 6 bases at V and 3 bases at J; junction bases unmatched: 3. The CDR3 is 13 amino acids. Germline V gene data show CDR1 as MNHNY and CDR2 as SVGAGI (reference sequence). The CDR3 DNA reads as TGTGCCAGCAGGAGAGCGGGGGAAGAGACCCAGTACTTC. This translates into CASRRAGEETQYF.

The chain combines TRBV5-5 with TRBJ2-5, with 7 bases aligning to TRBD1. The germline V gene encodes CDR1 SGHKS and CDR2 YYEKEE (reference sequence). The V and J ends lost 3 bases and 1 base, in that order; junction bases with no gene match: 3. The CDR3 is made up of 14 amino acids. The CDR3 sequence: CASSSRDSQETQYF. The CDR3 DNA is TGTGCCAGCAGCTCCCGGGACAGCCAAGAGACCCAGTACTTC.

This rearrangement joins TRBV5-1 to TRBJ1-5; D gene uncertain. Between the trimmed V and J ends, which lost 1 base and 1 base, there was a span of 9 bases. CDR3 size: 15 residues. CDR1 SGHRS and CDR2 YFSETQ come from the germline V gene. CDR3 protein: CASSLYGRSNQPQHF. CDR3 nucleotide sequence: TGCGCCAGCAGCTTGTACGGGAGGAGCAATCAGCCCCAGCATTTT. The complete variable domain, with remaining parts taken from reference TRBV5-1 and TRBJ1-5, reads KAGVTQTPRYLIKTRGQQVTLSCSPISGHRSVSWYQQTPGQGLQFLFEYFSETQRNKGNFPGRFSGRQFSNSRSEMNVSTLELGDSALYLCASSLYGRSNQPQHFGDGTRLSIL.

The gene calls are TRBV6-5 and TRBJ1-2, with unresolved D. Germline V gene sequence: CDR1 MNHEY, CDR2 SVGAGI. The CDR3 spans 10 residues. V was cut by 6 bases and J by 8 bases, with 7 bases left in between. The CDR3 DNA reads as TGTGCCAGCAGGATGAGGGGCTACACCTTC. Its translation is CASRMRGYTF.

This clone was recorded at least ten times. V and J are TRBV5-1 and TRBJ2-2; 8 nucleotides line up with TRBD1. Trimming cost V 10 bases and J 5 bases; bases outside gene matches: 13. Germline loops: CDR1 SGHRS, CDR2 YFSETQ. The CDR3 length is 15 residues. The CDR3 region is CASKPGQERTGELFF. The CDR3 coding sequence is TGCGCCTCCAAACCGGGACAGGAAAGGACCGGGGAGCTGTTTTTT.